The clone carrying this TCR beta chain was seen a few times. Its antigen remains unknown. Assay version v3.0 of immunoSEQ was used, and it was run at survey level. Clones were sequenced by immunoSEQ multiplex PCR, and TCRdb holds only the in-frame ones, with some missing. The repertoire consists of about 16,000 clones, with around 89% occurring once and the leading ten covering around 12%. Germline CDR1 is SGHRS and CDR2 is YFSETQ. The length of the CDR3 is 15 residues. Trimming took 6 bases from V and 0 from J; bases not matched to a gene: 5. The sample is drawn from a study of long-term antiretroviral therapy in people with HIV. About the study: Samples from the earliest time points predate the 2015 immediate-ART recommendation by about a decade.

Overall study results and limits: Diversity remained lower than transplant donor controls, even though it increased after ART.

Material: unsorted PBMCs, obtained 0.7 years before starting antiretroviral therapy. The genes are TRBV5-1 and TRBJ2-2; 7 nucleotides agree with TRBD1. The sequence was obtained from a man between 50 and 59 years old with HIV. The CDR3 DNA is TGCGCCAGCAACACAGGGGAAGCGAACACCGGGGAGCTGTTTTTT. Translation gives CASNTGEANTGELFF.